This T cell receptor (beta chain) stems from a study of blood T cell repertoires in COVID-19. For the study at large: From the United States, Italy and Spain came samples of acute and convalescent COVID-19. T cells, B-cell-depleted T cells, or PBMCs supplied cDNA or gDNA.

Profiling relied on immunoSEQ multiplex PCR, and the TCRdb table lists in-frame clones only, not all of them. The table includes about 200,000 clones, around 80% detected once. Per germline, CDR1 KGHSH and CDR2 LQKENI. Trimming removed 3 bases at V and 2 bases at J, with 16 bases between. The CDR3 sequence is 16 residues long. The source is a human donor in a cohort sampled during active COVID-19. This chain links TRBV18 with TRBJ1-1; no clear D gene. The sample consisted of peripheral blood. CDR3 sequence: CASSPVHPTDNTEAFF. CDR3 nucleotide sequence: TGTGCCAGCTCACCGGTACATCCGACTGACAACACTGAAGCTTTCTTT.